The entry below gives a single TCR beta chain sequence along with its context. No antigen is known for it. No much larger clone exists at a distance of one base, and base qualities are not known. V is cut back by 4 bases and J by 5 bases, with 3 bases in the junction unmatched. CDR3 length: 12 amino acids, cysteine to phenylalanine. Of all the DNA, just the CDR3 is kept, 36 bases in frame from base 1. The germline V gene supplies CDR1 SQVTM and CDR2 ANQGSEA. Using the immunoSEQ TRB Survey service, rearranged CDR3 beta regions were amplified from genomic DNA with multiplex V and J primers. Survey-level sequencing depth of up to 500,000 reads per sample was used to keep depth equal across samples. The libraries were purified and pooled, then sequenced using Illumina technology. The paper's processing steps were these. Productive clonality, sample overlap, pairwise scatters, CDR3 beta length, V/D/J gene usage and productiveness were all assessed with the immunoSEQ online tools. Calculated diversity was the number of unique rearrangements divided by total templates times 100; Shannon and Simpson indices were also computed. Principal component analysis used the R prcomp function and ggbiplot package on Z-score normalized data. Morisita's index was used to measure clonal overlap between blood and rectum within each subject. As stored in TCRdb, this immuneACCESS dataset retains in-frame rearrangements with V and J assigned. A fraction of the clones does not appear; measured against another copy, unresolved V genes explain less than half of the discrepancy, and the remainder lacks a known reason. The V and J calls and the clone size are those of that table, but D and trimming were determined from the DNA. The sample profile shows 30,000 to 35,000 clones; approximately 78% of them were found once. Of the sample, over 0.95% is held by the ten largest clones.

This record belongs to a study of pediatric ulcerative colitis (dated by TCRdb to between 2017 and 2020). Study-wide context: Of the ulcerative colitis patients, about 7 had pancolitis and two had left-sided colitis, and histology in every patient was consistent with ulcerative colitis. From nine newly diagnosed, treatment-naive pediatric ulcerative colitis patients and a few non-IBD control children, paired blood and rectal samples were collected. By Pediatric Ulcerative Colitis Activity Index, two patients had mild disease, four had moderate disease and three had acute severe colitis. What the authors observed across the whole study: Because the repertoires came from total lymphocyte DNA, rare subsets such as regulatory T cells may have patterns that are not reflected. Features of the rectal repertoire distinguished controls, mild-moderate colitis patients and acute severe colitis patients, and in acute severe colitis rectal diversity was lower because of clonal expansions. T cells from blood may have been included in the rectal pinch biopsies, particularly in patients with overt colitis. Autologous blood-rectal clonal overlap was significantly higher in ulcerative colitis patients than in controls, suggesting increased T cell trafficking to inflamed tissue. Only four individuals were included in the healthy control group, which was small. Two rectal CDR3 clonotypes were present in all ulcerative colitis patients and in none of the controls. For technical reasons, substantially fewer templates were yielded by the blood samples of two patients, and these blood samples were excluded from blood-rectal overlap analysis.

During colonoscopy, one to two pinch biopsies were obtained from the rectum for research. Ulcerative colitis patients had received no immunosuppressive medication before the diagnostic colonoscopy. Before DNA was isolated, the rectal biopsies underwent proteinase K digestion. The Wizard kit (Promega) was used to extract genomic DNA from the blood and intestinal samples. The receptor chain draws on TRBV29-1 and TRBJ1-1; 8 nucleotides in the junction match TRBD1. The sequencing input was gut tissue. This TCR derives from a boy under 18 with mild ulcerative colitis. The DNA is TGCAGCGTTGGGACAGGGAGAACTGAAGCTTTCTTT. It specifies CSVGTGRTEAFF. Where the CDR3 stops, the reference TRBV29-1 and TRBJ1-1 genes take over; the full variable domain is SAVISQKPSRDICQRGTSLTIQCQVDSQVTMMFWYRQQPGQSLTLIATANQGSEATYESGFVIDKFPISRPNLTFSTLTVSNMSPEDSSIYLCSVGTGRTEAFFGQGTRLTVV.